Listed here are 13 T cell receptor beta chains from one sample, sequenced in a study of control samples from healthy donors and cancer patients (dated by TCRdb to 2018 to 2020). The method behind the library was the immunoSEQ multiplex PCR assay. TCRdb's version of the immuneACCESS table is confined to in-frame rearrangements and falls short of the full clone set. An unresolved V gene accounts for under half of the shortfall where checked; the remainder is of unknown origin. The sample yields 150,000 or so clones; around 95% were counted once. The leading ten clones occupy around 8.5% of the sample. Sequenced sample: blood. These receptors originate from a middle-aged woman in good health.

The chain carries TRBV30 and TRBJ2-7, with D possibly matching TRBD1 (6 bases). This CDR3 has 14 residues. Germline V gene lookup returns CDR1 GTSNPN and CDR2 SVGIG (reference sequence). Trimming cost V 3 bases and J 1 base, with 13 bases left between them. CDR3 bases: TGTGCCTGGAGCGCAGGGGTCGGATCCTACGAGCAGTACTTC. It specifies CAWSAGVGSYEQYF.

The V gene is TRBV12-3 or TRBV12-4, the J gene TRBJ1-5; D might be TRBD1 (5 bases). V lost 6 bases, J lost 5 bases, and 8 bases lay in between. There are 12 residues in the CDR3. DNA of the CDR3: TGTGCCAGCAGGACGGGGGATCAGCCCCAGCATTTT. Translated, it gives CASRTGDQPQHF.

The chain carries TRBV10-2 and TRBJ1-6, with 7 bases identical to TRBD1. Trimming at V came to 6 bases and at J to 0 bases, leaving 5 bases not matched to a gene. The V gene's germline CDR1 is WSHSY and CDR2 SAAADI. CDR3 length: 16 residues. This chain's CDR3 is CASRADRNSYNSPLHF. CDR3 coding DNA: TGCGCCAGCAGAGCGGACAGGAACTCCTATAATTCACCCCTCCACTTT.

This chain uses TRBV4-3 with TRBJ2-7; TRBD1 might be the D (6 bases). The CDR3 has 13 residues. In germline, CDR1 is LGHNA, CDR2 YSLEER. V lost 4 bases to trimming and J lost 3 bases, with 10 bases between them. DNA for the CDR3: TGCGCCAGCAGCCGGGGGCCTCTCTACGAGCAGTACTTC. Protein: CASSRGPLYEQYF.

The J gene is TRBJ2-3, the V gene TRBV7-2, with TRBD2 matching over 13 bases. This CDR3 has 17 residues. Looked up from germline, CDR1 is SGHTA and CDR2 is FQGNSA. The V and J ends lost 2 bases and 5 bases, in that order; junction bases with no gene match: 7. CDR3 DNA: TGTGCCAGCAGCTTAAGCGGGACTAGCGGGACTGGAGATACGCAGTATTTT. Residues: CASSLSGTSGTGDTQYF.

The chain uses TRBV7-2 and TRBJ1-4; D is perhaps TRBD1 (5 bases). The CDR3 covers 17 residues. CDR1 is SGHTA and CDR2 is FQGNSA in the germline V gene. Trimming left V 2 bases short and J 2 bases short, with 15 bases between. CDR3 DNA sequence: TGTGCCAGCAGCTTAAGTCAGGCGTGGGGGACTAATGAAAAACTGTTTTTT. It codes for CASSLSQAWGTNEKLFF.

The chain is built from TRBV6-2 or TRBV6-3 and TRBJ1-5; D unclear. Germline loops: CDR1 MNHEY, CDR2 SVGEGT. V was trimmed by 2 bases and J by 3 bases, leaving 5 bases between them. This CDR3 is 13 amino acids long. CDR3: CASSYGYNQPQHF. The CDR3 DNA follows: TGTGCCAGCAGTTACGGGTACAATCAGCCCCAGCATTTT.

The chain uses TRBV18 and TRBJ2-7; the D gene is possibly TRBD1 (6 bases). The CDR3 covers 17 residues. The germline gives CDR1 KGHSH, CDR2 LQKENI. V lost 1 base and J lost 1, with 17 bases in between. CDR3 DNA: TGTGCCAGCTCACCACTCCCCACAGGCAGGGGTTCCTACGAGCAGTACTTC. Translated: CASSPLPTGRGSYEQYF.

J is TRBJ2-1 and V is TRBV7-3; 7 bases map to TRBD1. The junction had 11 bases not matched to a gene; V was cut back by 4 bases and J by 11 bases. The CDR3 covers 14 residues. Germline V gene lookup returns CDR1 SGHTA and CDR2 FQGTGA. DNA of the CDR3: TGTGCCAGCAGCTCGGGTGATGGGACAGTTAAGCAGTTCTTC. Translated, it gives CASSSGDGTVKQFF.

This rearrangement joins TRBV4-3 to TRBJ1-1, with D perhaps matching TRBD1 (5 bases). The CDR3 covers 14 residues. The V gene lost 6 bases and the J gene lost 1 base, with 12 bases spanning the gap. Per the germline V gene, CDR1 is LGHNA and CDR2 is YSLEER. The CDR3 DNA sequence: TGCGCCAGCAGTGAGGCCGGGGGGAACACTGAAGCTTTCTTT. Translated, it gives CASSEAGGNTEAFF.

This rearrangement joins TRBV28 to TRBJ1-5; 9 bases align to TRBD1. This CDR3 is built from 15 residues. The germline CDR1 and CDR2 sequences are MDHEN and SYDVKM. The V and J ends lost 5 bases and 0 bases, in that order; junction bases with no gene match: 2. CDR3 residues: CASSGTGYSNQPQHF. The CDR3 DNA reads as TGTGCCAGCAGTGGGACAGGGTATAGCAATCAGCCCCAGCATTTT.

This clone was recorded only once. The CDR3 loop reads CASSYPVGHEQFF. The CDR3 nucleotides read TGTGCCAGCAGTTACCCCGTGGGCCATGAGCAGTTCTTC. The rearrangement links TRBV6-2 or TRBV6-3 to TRBJ2-1; unclear D gene. The CDR3 covers 13 residues. The ends were cut back, 2 bases at V and 8 bases at J, with 10 bases in the middle. The germline V gene has CDR1 MNHEY and CDR2 SVGEGT.

This chain joins TRBV11-3 and TRBJ2-5; D is uncertain. V lost 6 bases and J lost 1, with 12 bases in between. The CDR3 spans 14 residues. Germline V gene sequence: CDR1 SGHNT, CDR2 YENEEA. CDR3 DNA sequence: TGTGCCAGCAGTTTTGTTAGGTCCCAAGAGACCCAGTACTTC. It yields the protein CASSFVRSQETQYF.